The 10 T cell receptor beta chains below come from one sample, sequenced in a study of shared clonotypes between healthy human individuals. Generated by immunoSEQ multiplex PCR, the TCRdb table keeps only in-frame clones and is missing some. Of nearly 500,000 clones in the sample, 76% were seen once. The sequencing input was PBMCs. These TCRs come from a woman between 35 and 50 years old in good health. Some clones in this sample may be carry-over from other donors' samples.

The chain couples TRBV7-2 to TRBJ1-1; TRBD1 is a possible D gene (5 bases). V was shortened by 1 base and J by 5 bases, with 14 bases between the two germline ends. Germline V gene lookup returns CDR1 SGHTA and CDR2 FQGNSA. The CDR3 spans 15 residues. The CDR3 region is CASSLGGREWTEAFF. The DNA for the CDR3 is TGTGCCAGCAGCTTAGGCGGCAGGGAGTGGACTGAAGCTTTCTTT.

This chain links TRBV4-1 with TRBJ2-7; no clear D. The ends were cut back, 0 bases at V and 1 base at J, with 7 bases in the middle. The CDR3 spans 14 residues. CDR1 and CDR2 from the germline V gene are MGHRA and YSYEKL. Here the CDR3 DNA reads TGCGCCAGCAGCCAAGAACCAGCTTCCTACGAGCAGTACTTC. Its translation: CASSQEPASYEQYF.

This chain joins TRBV6-5 and TRBJ2-1; TRBD2 aligns across 12 bases. V lost 6 bases and J lost 5; bases outside the gene matches: 5. The germline gives CDR1 MNHEY, CDR2 SVGAGI. The CDR3 sequence is 15 residues long. CDR3 bases: TGTGCCAGCAGCGAGACTAGCGGGAGCCACAATGAGCAGTTCTTC. It specifies CASSETSGSHNEQFF.

The chain carries TRBV30 and TRBJ2-1; 12 nucleotides match TRBD1. Trimming at V came to 5 bases and at J to 7 bases, leaving 6 bases not matched to a gene. This CDR3 is built from 14 residues. CDR1 and CDR2 from the germline V gene are GTSNPN and SVGIG (reference sequence). The CDR3 DNA follows: TGTGCCTGGGGTAGGGACAGGGGGCTTAATGAGCAGTTCTTC. Translating it yields CAWGRDRGLNEQFF.

The chain couples TRBV11-2 to TRBJ2-3; D possibly matches TRBD1 or TRBD2 (5 bases each). The CDR3 runs to 18 residues. V was pared by 0 bases and J by 2 bases, with 18 bases between. Germline V gene lookup returns CDR1 SGHAT and CDR2 FQNNGV. DNA of the CDR3: TGTGCCAGCAGCTTAGAGGAGAGCGGCCCCGGGGCCACAGATACGCAGTATTTT. It encodes CASSLEESGPGATDTQYF.

V usage is TRBV6-4 and J usage is TRBJ2-6; tentative D call: TRBD2 (5 bases). Germline assignment: CDR1 MRHNA and CDR2 SNTAGT. The CDR3 is 16 amino acids. Between the trimmed V and J ends, which lost 2 bases and 0 bases, there was a span of 8 bases. The chain's CDR3 is CASSDTGSSGANVLTF. The CDR3 DNA sequence: TGTGCCAGCAGTGACACGGGAAGCTCTGGGGCCAACGTCCTGACTTTC.

In DNA, the CDR3 is TGTGCCAGCAGCCGACCAGATCGGAACATTCAGTACTTC. Translating gives CASSRPDRNIQYF. The chain joins TRBV7-2 to TRBJ2-4, with D unresolved. Germline CDR1 reads SGHTA; CDR2 reads FQGNSA. The germline V and J ends were trimmed by 5 bases and 7 bases, with 12 bases remaining between them. CDR3 length: 13 amino acids.

V usage is TRBV28 and J usage is TRBJ1-2; the D gene is possibly TRBD1 (5 bases). From germline, CDR1 is MDHEN and CDR2 SYDVKM. This CDR3 is 14 amino acids long. V was shortened by 2 bases and J by 8 bases, with 15 bases between the two germline ends. The CDR3 sequence is CASSLAMPEGGYTF. The DNA for the CDR3 is TGTGCCAGCAGTTTAGCCATGCCTGAGGGGGGCTACACCTTC.

This clone has just one count. The V and J genes are TRBV6-4 and TRBJ2-3; 8 bases align to TRBD2. V shed 0 bases, J shed 3 bases, and the junction held 5 bases outside the gene matches. The germline CDR1 and CDR2 sequences are MRHNA and SNTAGT. CDR3 length: 16 residues. The CDR3 bases are TGTGCCAGCAGTGACTCCCGGGCTAGCGGGACAGATACGCAGTATTTT. This encodes CASSDSRASGTDTQYF.

The genes are TRBV7-9 and TRBJ2-1; TRBD2 aligns across 8 bases. V shed 5 bases and J 4 bases; nucleotides not matched to a gene: 4. The CDR3 has 14 amino acids. CDR1 and CDR2 (germline): SEHNR, FQNEAQ (reference sequence). The CDR3 here is CASSLTGGYNEQFF. The CDR3 DNA reads TGTGCCAGCAGCCTTACGGGGGGGTACAATGAGCAGTTCTTC.